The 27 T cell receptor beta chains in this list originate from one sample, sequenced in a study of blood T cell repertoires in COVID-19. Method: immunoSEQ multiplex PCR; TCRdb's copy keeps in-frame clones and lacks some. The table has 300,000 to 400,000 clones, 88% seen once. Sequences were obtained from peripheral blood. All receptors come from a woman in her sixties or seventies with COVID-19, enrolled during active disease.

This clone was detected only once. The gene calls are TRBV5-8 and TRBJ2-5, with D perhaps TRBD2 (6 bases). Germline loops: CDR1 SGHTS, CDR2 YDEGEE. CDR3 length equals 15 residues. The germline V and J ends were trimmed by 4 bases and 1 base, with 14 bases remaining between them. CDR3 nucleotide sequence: TGTGCCAGCAGCCTCCCCGGAGGGAGCCAAGAGACCCAGTACTTC. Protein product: CASSLPGGSQETQYF.

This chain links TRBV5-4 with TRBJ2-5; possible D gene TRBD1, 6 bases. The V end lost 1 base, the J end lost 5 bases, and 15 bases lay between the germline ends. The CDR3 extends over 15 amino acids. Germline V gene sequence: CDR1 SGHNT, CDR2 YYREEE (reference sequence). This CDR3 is CASSLSQGRSETQYF. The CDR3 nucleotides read TGTGCCAGCAGCTTGTCACAGGGACGATCGGAGACCCAGTACTTC.

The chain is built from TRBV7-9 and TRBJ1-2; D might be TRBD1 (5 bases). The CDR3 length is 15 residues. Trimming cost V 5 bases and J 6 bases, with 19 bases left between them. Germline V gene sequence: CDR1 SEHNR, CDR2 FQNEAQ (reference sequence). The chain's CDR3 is CASSPPGVSRDGYTF. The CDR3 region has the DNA TGTGCCAGCAGCCCGCCGGGGGTAAGCAGGGATGGCTACACCTTC.

The CDR3 DNA reads TGTGCCAGCAGTGTAACGACAGGGAGGCATGGCTACACCTTC. It translates to CASSVTTGRHGYTF. This chain uses TRBV2 with TRBJ1-2, with 7 bases aligning to TRBD1. The CDR3 loop spans 14 amino acids. Per germline, CDR1 SNHLY and CDR2 FYNNEI. The J segment lost 6 bases and the V segment lost 4 bases, leaving 8 bases of the junction unmatched. Looking up the rest from reference TRBV2 and TRBJ1-2 gives the full variable domain: EPEVTQTPSHQVTQMGQEVILRCVPISNHLYFYWYRQILGQKVEFLVSFYNNEISEKSEIFDDQFSVERPDGSNFTLKIRSTKLEDSAMYFCASSVTTGRHGYTFGSGTRLTVV.

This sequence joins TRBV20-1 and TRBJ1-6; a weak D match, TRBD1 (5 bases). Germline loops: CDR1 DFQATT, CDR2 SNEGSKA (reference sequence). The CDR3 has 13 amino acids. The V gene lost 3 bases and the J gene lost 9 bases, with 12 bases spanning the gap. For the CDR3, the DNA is TGCAGTGCTAGTCCCGGGGGAAGTTCACCCCTCCACTTT. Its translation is CSASPGGSSPLHF.

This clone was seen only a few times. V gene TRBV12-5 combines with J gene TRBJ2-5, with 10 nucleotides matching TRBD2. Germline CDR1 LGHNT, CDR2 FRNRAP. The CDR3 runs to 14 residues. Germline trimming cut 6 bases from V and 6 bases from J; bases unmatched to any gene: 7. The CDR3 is CASGSGGARKTQYF. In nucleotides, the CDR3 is TGTGCTAGTGGCAGCGGGGGGGCCCGAAAGACCCAGTACTTC.

CDR3 sequence reads: CASSLGDSTNEKLFF. The DNA of the CDR3 is TGCGCCAGCAGCTTAGGGGACAGTACTAATGAAAAACTGTTTTTT. The rearrangement uses TRBV5-1 and TRBJ1-4; 7 nucleotides align to TRBD1. CDR3 length: 15 amino acids. The germline V gene has CDR1 SGHRS and CDR2 YFSETQ. V was pared by 2 bases and J by 2 bases, with 3 bases of the junction left unmatched. Based on the CDR3 plus reference TRBV5-1 and TRBJ1-4, the full variable domain is KAGVTQTPRYLIKTRGQQVTLSCSPISGHRSVSWYQQTPGQGLQFLFEYFSETQRNKGNFPGRFSGRQFSNSRSEMNVSTLELGDSALYLCASSLGDSTNEKLFFGSGTQLSVL.

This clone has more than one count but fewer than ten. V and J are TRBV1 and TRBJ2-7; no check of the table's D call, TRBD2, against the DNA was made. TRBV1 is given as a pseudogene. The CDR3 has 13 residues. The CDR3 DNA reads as TGCACCAGCAGCCAAGATCGGGGGGACGAGCAGTACTTC. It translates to CTSSQDRGDEQYF.

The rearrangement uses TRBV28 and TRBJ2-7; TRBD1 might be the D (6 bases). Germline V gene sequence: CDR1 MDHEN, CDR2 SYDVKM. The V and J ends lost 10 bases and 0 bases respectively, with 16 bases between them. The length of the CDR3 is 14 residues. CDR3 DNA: TGTGCCACGAGGGGACAAAGCCTCTCCTACGAGCAGTACTTC. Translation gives CATRGQSLSYEQYF.

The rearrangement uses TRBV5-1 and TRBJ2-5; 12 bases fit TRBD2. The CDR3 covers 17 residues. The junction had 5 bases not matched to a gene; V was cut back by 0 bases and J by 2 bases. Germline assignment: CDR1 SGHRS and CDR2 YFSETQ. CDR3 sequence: CASSLGRLAGVQETQYF. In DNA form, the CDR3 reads TGCGCCAGCAGCTTGGGCCGACTAGCGGGGGTACAAGAGACCCAGTACTTC.

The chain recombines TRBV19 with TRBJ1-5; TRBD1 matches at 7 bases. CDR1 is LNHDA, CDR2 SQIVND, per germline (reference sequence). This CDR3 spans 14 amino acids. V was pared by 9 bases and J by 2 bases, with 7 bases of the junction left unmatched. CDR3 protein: CASTRGPGNQPQHF. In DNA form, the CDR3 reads TGTGCCAGCACGAGGGGGCCGGGCAATCAGCCCCAGCATTTT.

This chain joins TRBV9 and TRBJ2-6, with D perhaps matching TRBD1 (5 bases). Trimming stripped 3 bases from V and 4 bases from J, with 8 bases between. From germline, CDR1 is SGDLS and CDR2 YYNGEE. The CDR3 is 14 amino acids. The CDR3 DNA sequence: TGTGCCAGCAGCGAAGGGGCCGGGGCCAACGTCCTGACTTTC. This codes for CASSEGAGANVLTF.

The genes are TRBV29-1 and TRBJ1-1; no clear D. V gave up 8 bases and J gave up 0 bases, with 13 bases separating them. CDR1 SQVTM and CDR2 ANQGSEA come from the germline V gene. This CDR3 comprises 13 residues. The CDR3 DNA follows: TGCAGCTTTTCAGGACTCATGAACACTGAAGCTTTCTTT. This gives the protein CSFSGLMNTEAFF. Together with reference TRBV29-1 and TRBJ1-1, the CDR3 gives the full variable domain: SAVISQKPSRDICQRGTSLTIQCQVDSQVTMMFWYRQQPGQSLTLIATANQGSEATYESGFVIDKFPISRPNLTFSTLTVSNMSPEDSSIYLCSFSGLMNTEAFFGQGTRLTVV.

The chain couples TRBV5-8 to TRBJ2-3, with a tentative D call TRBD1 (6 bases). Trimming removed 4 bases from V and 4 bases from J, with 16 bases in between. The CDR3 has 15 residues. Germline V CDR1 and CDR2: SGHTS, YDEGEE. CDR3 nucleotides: TGTGCCAGCAGCCCGGACAGAGTGGGCCCAGATACGCAGTATTTT. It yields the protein CASSPDRVGPDTQYF. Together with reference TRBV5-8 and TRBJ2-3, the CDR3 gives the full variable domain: EAGVTQSPTHLIKTRGQQATLRCSPISGHTSVYWYQQALGLGLQFLLWYDEGEERNRGNFPPRFSGRQFPNYSSELNVNALELEDSALYLCASSPDRVGPDTQYFGPGTRLTVL.

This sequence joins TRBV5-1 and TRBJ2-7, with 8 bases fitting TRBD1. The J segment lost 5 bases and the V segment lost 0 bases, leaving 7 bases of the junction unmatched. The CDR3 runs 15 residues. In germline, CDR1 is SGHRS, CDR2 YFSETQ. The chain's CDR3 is CASSLGAGGANEQYF. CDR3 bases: TGCGCCAGCAGCTTGGGTGCAGGGGGCGCGAACGAGCAGTACTTC.

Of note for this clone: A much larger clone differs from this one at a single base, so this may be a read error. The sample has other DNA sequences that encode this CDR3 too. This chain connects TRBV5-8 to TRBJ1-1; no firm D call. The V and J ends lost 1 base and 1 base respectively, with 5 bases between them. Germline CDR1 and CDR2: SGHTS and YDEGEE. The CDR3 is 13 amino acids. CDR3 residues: CASSLQENTEAFF. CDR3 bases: TGTGCCAGCAGCTTGCAGGAGAACACTGAAGCTTTCTTT. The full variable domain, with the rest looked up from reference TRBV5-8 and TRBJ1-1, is EAGVTQSPTHLIKTRGQQATLRCSPISGHTSVYWYQQALGLGLQFLLWYDEGEERNRGNFPPRFSGRQFPNYSSELNVNALELEDSALYLCASSLQENTEAFFGQGTRLTVV.

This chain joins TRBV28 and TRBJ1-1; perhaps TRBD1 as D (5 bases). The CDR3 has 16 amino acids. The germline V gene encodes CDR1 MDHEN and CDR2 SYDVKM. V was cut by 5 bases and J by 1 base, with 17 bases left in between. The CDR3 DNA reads TGTGCCAGCAGTCCTCTCCGACAGTCGGCGAACACTGAAGCTTTCTTT. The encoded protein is CASSPLRQSANTEAFF.

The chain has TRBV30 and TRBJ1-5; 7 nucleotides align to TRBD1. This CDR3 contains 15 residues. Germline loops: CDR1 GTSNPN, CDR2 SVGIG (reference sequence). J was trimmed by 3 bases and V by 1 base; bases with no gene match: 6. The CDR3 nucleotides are TGTGCCTGGAGTGAAGGGGGCCTGTTCAATCAGCCCCAGCATTTT. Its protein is CAWSEGGLFNQPQHF.

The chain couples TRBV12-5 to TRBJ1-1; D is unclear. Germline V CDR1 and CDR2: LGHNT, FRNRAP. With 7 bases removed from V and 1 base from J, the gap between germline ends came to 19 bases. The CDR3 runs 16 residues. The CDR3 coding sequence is TGTGCTAGTGTTTCCCCGGGTAGTAGAGGGAACACTGAAGCTTTCTTT. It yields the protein CASVSPGSRGNTEAFF.

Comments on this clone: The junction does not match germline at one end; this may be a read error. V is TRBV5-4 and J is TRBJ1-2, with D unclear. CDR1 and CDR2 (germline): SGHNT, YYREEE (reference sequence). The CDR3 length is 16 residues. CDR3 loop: CASSAEPGGVMEGYTF. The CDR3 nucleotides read TGTGCCAGCAGCGCTGAACCCGGTGGGGTTATGGAGGGCTATACCTTC.

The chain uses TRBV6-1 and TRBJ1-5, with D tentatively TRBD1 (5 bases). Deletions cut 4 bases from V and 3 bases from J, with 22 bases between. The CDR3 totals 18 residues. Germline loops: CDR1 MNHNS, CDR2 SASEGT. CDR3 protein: CASSARVFRVGDNQPQHF. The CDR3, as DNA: TGTGCCAGCAGTGCCCGAGTTTTCAGGGTTGGGGACAATCAGCCCCAGCATTTT.

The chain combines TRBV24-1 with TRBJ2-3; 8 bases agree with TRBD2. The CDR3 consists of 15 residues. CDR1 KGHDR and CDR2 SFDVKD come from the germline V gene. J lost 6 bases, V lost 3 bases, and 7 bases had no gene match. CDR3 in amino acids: CATSDPRGGLDTQYF. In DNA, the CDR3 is TGTGCCACCAGTGATCCCCGGGGGGGCCTGGATACGCAGTATTTT.

This CDR3 reads CASSYGSSNQPQHF. The CDR3 DNA follows: TGTGCCAGCAGTTACGGGAGTAGCAATCAGCCCCAGCATTTT. The V gene is TRBV6-5, the J gene TRBJ1-5; D is ambiguous. In germline, CDR1 is MNHEY, CDR2 SVGAGI. V was shortened by 2 bases and J by 0 bases, with 5 bases between the two germline ends. The CDR3 has 14 residues.

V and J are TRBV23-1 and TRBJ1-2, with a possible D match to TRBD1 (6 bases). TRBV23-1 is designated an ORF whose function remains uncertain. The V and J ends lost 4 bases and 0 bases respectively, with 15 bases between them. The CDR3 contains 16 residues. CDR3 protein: CASSPGGPKTNYGYTF. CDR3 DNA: TGCGCCAGCAGTCCGGGGGGCCCTAAAACTAACTATGGCTACACCTTC.

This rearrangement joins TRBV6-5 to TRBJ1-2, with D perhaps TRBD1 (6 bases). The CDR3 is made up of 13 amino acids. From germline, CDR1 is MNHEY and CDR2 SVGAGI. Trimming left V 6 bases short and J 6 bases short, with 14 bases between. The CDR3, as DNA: TGTGCCAGCAGGCCCCCAGGGGACAATGGCTACACCTTC. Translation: CASRPPGDNGYTF.

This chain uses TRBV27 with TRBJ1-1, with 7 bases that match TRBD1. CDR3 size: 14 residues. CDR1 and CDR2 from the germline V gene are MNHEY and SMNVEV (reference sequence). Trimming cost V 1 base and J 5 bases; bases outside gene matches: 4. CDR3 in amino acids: CASSLFSGGTEAFF. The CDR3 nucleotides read TGTGCCAGCAGTTTATTCTCAGGGGGGACTGAAGCTTTCTTT.

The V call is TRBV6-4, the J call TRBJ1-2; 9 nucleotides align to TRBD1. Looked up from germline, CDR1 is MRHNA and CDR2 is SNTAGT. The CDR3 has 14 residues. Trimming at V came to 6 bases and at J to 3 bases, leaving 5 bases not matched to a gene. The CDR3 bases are TGTGCCAGCAGGCTACAGGGGGCTGACTATGGCTACACCTTC. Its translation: CASRLQGADYGYTF.